This TCR beta chain derives from a study of PD-1 blockade in classical Hodgkin lymphoma. Noted time point: cycle 4 day 1 (C4D1), after less than 7 weeks of nivolumab. Following autologous stem cell transplantation, relapse occurred in every patient, and exposure to brentuximab vedotin varied. The CDR3 is made up of 11 amino acids. Germline V gene sequence: CDR1 GTSNPN, CDR2 SVGIG (reference sequence). With V trimmed by 5 bases and J by 11 bases, 5 bases remained unmatched. The protocol was immunoSEQ multiplex PCR, while the TCRdb copy is restricted to in-frame clones and leaves out a portion. The sample lists some 30,000 clones; roughly four fifths were seen once.

This TCR was recovered from a human donor with classical Hodgkin lymphoma. The rearrangement links TRBV30 to TRBJ1-2; 10 bases align to TRBD1. This specimen consisted of peripheral blood mononuclear cells (PBMCs), obtained before the fourth cycle of nivolumab. CDR3 in DNA: TGTGCCTGGTCAAGGGACAGGGGATACACCTTC. It translates to CAWSRDRGYTF.